One and the same sample provided the 26 T cell receptor beta chains below, sequenced in a study of shared clonotypes between healthy human individuals. Assay: immunoSEQ multiplex PCR; the TCRdb copy retains only in-frame clones and omits some. In the table there are roughly 2.4 million clones, approximately 94% of which are singletons. The sample was naive CD4+ T cells sorted from blood. As to subset: CD45RA+ positively selected. The source of these receptors is a man aged 18 to 29 in good health.

DNA of the CDR3: TGTGCCAGCAGCCCCCGGGACAGGAACACCGGGGAGCTGTTTTTT. It yields the protein CASSPRDRNTGELFF. The V and J genes are TRBV11-2 and TRBJ2-2, with 7 positions matching TRBD1. The CDR3 runs 15 residues. V was pared by 5 bases and J by 1 base, with 4 bases of the junction left unmatched. Germline lookup yields CDR1 SGHAT and CDR2 FQNNGV.

The rearrangement uses TRBV27 and TRBJ2-7; D is undetermined. CDR1 and CDR2 from the germline V gene are MNHEY and SMNVEV (reference sequence). Trimming pared 6 bases from V and 7 bases from J, leaving 10 bases between. This CDR3 contains 11 residues. This chain's CDR3 is CASRQLREQYF. CDR3 sequence (DNA): TGTGCCAGCAGACAATTACGGGAGCAGTACTTC.

This chain uses TRBV29-1 with TRBJ1-1, with a possible D match to TRBD1 (6 bases). Germline loops: CDR1 SQVTM, CDR2 ANQGSEA. The CDR3 is made up of 13 amino acids. Trimming took off 4 bases at V and 1 base at J, with 10 bases between the two ends. The CDR3 loop is CSVVGTPNTEAFF. The DNA for the CDR3 is TGCAGCGTTGTGGGGACACCGAACACTGAAGCTTTCTTT.

The V call is TRBV5-1, the J call TRBJ1-5; D ambiguous. The CDR3 has 13 residues. The germline V gene encodes CDR1 SGHRS and CDR2 YFSETQ. Trimming shortened V by 2 bases and J by 6 bases, and 9 bases separated the two germline ends. The CDR3 sequence: CASSFGKGQPQHF. The CDR3 DNA reads as TGCGCCAGCAGCTTTGGCAAGGGTCAGCCCCAGCATTTT.

This clone was observed once. This chain links TRBV27 with TRBJ2-7, with 7 bases that match TRBD1. The CDR3 has 14 amino acids. V shed 1 base and J 2 bases; nucleotides not matched to a gene: 2. Germline V gene lookup returns CDR1 MNHEY and CDR2 SMNVEV (reference sequence). CDR3 in amino acids: CASSLYRGAYEQYF. The CDR3 coding sequence is TGTGCCAGCAGTTTATACAGGGGAGCCTACGAGCAGTACTTC.

The chain combines TRBV5-1 with TRBJ1-6; D is possibly TRBD1 (5 bases). The CDR3 is 17 amino acids. Germline V CDR1 and CDR2: SGHRS, YFSETQ. V shed 1 base and J shed 9 bases, with 20 bases lying between them. CDR3 sequence (DNA): TGCGCCAGCAGCTTGATACCAGGGTCATTTCTTCCTTCACCCCTCCACTTT. This translates into CASSLIPGSFLPSPLHF.

This clone was seen a single time. The chain uses TRBV7-2 and TRBJ2-5; D unclear. The CDR3 spans 13 residues. V was cut by 3 bases and J by 1 base, with 6 bases left in between. Germline-derived CDR1 and CDR2 are SGHTA and FQGNSA. This CDR3 reads CASSLNLQETQYF. In DNA, the CDR3 is TGTGCCAGCAGCTTGAACCTCCAAGAGACCCAGTACTTC.

The rearrangement links TRBV7-9 to TRBJ1-1; TRBD1 matches at 8 bases. V lost 5 bases and J lost 1; bases outside the gene matches: 6. CDR3 length: 15 amino acids. Germline CDR1 reads SEHNR; CDR2 reads FQNEAQ (reference sequence). CDR3 amino acids: CASSQPGQGNTEAFF. CDR3 sequence (DNA): TGTGCCAGCAGCCAACCCGGACAGGGGAACACTGAAGCTTTCTTT.

This clone was picked up one time. The rearrangement links TRBV5-1 to TRBJ1-1; D not resolved. V gave up 0 bases and J gave up 6 bases, with 12 bases separating them. This CDR3 comprises 14 residues. CDR1 and CDR2 (germline): SGHRS, YFSETQ. The CDR3 is CASSLEGGYSEAFF. As DNA, the CDR3 is TGCGCCAGCAGCTTGGAGGGCGGGTATTCTGAAGCTTTCTTT.

The chain links TRBV4-2 to TRBJ1-3; no clear D. Between the trimmed V and J ends, which lost 2 bases and 4 bases, there was a span of 12 bases. The CDR3 length is 15 residues. CDR1 is LGHNA, CDR2 YNFKEQ, per germline. The CDR3, as DNA: TGTGCCAGCAGCCAAATTTTGACGGCGGGAAACACCATATATTTT. Its protein is CASSQILTAGNTIYF.

This chain links TRBV18 with TRBJ2-7; 9 bases align to TRBD2. Germline V gene sequence: CDR1 KGHSH, CDR2 LQKENI. This CDR3 has 14 amino acids. Unmatched junction bases numbered 7, after V lost 3 bases and J lost 7 bases. The CDR3 coding sequence is TGTGCCAGCTCACCGTTAGCGGGAGCTGGGGAGCAGTACTTC. Amino acid sequence: CASSPLAGAGEQYF.

The chain carries TRBV4-1 and TRBJ2-5; tentative D call: TRBD2 (5 bases). V was pared by 2 bases and J by 9 bases, with 25 bases between. The CDR3 contains 17 residues. Looked up from germline, CDR1 is MGHRA and CDR2 is YSYEKL. CDR3 protein: CASSQRPTPFGETAQYF. The DNA for the CDR3 is TGCGCCAGCAGCCAACGGCCCACCCCGTTCGGGGAGACGGCCCAGTACTTC.

The chain links TRBV6-5 to TRBJ1-2, with unresolved D. The V end was cut by 5 bases, the J end by 0 bases, with 7 bases between. This CDR3 is 13 amino acids long. Germline CDR1 and CDR2: MNHEY and SVGAGI. CDR3 loop: CASSPGTNYGYTF. The DNA of the CDR3 is TGTGCCAGCAGTCCCGGGACTAACTATGGCTACACCTTC.

The chain has TRBV6-5 and TRBJ2-7; D gene ambiguous. This CDR3 comprises 13 residues. V lost 2 bases to trimming and J lost 7 bases, with 12 bases between them. Germline loops: CDR1 MNHEY, CDR2 SVGAGI. The CDR3 DNA is TGTGCCAGCAGTTACCCGGACGCGAAGGAGCAGTACTTC. Residues: CASSYPDAKEQYF.

The chain carries TRBV30 and TRBJ1-5; D gene unclear. The CDR3 totals 12 residues. CDR1 is GTSNPN, CDR2 SVGIG, per germline (reference sequence). The V and J ends lost 3 bases and 8 bases respectively, with 11 bases between them. The CDR3 is CAWRPTKEPQHF. The CDR3 DNA reads as TGTGCCTGGAGACCAACTAAGGAGCCCCAGCATTTT.

The chain links TRBV29-1 to TRBJ2-5; 8 bases map to TRBD2. The DNA end is more similar to TRBJ2-7, so the J call may be wrong. This CDR3 is built from 14 residues. CDR1 and CDR2 from the germline V gene are SQVTM and ANQGSEA. The CDR3 spells CSALVIAGSYEQYF. In nucleotides, the CDR3 is TGCAGCGCCTTGGTGATAGCGGGGTCCTACGAGCAGTACTTC.

The rearrangement links TRBV7-2 to TRBJ1-1; a possible D gene is TRBD1 (5 bases). Germline V lookup: CDR1 SGHTA, CDR2 FQGNSA. The germline V and J ends were trimmed by 1 base and 5 bases, with 11 bases remaining between them. This CDR3 region has 14 residues. The chain's CDR3 is CASSLGRARTEAFF. In DNA form, the CDR3 reads TGTGCCAGCAGCTTAGGCAGGGCCCGAACTGAAGCTTTCTTT.

The CDR3 reads CAILRGETQYF. The CDR3 coding sequence is TGTGCCATCCTAAGGGGGGAGACCCAGTACTTC. The J gene is TRBJ2-5, the V gene TRBV6-5; D may be TRBD1 (6 bases). The V gene's germline CDR1 is MNHEY and CDR2 SVGAGI. Trimming left V 10 bases short and J 5 bases short, with 11 bases between. The length of the CDR3 is 11 residues.

The genes are TRBV28 and TRBJ2-7; 7 bases map to TRBD2. Trimming at V came to 6 bases and at J to 0 bases, leaving 5 bases not matched to a gene. The length of the CDR3 is 14 residues. Germline-derived CDR1 and CDR2 are MDHEN and SYDVKM. The DNA for the CDR3 is TGTGCCAGCAGCCCGCGGGGGAGCTCCTACGAGCAGTACTTC. As protein: CASSPRGSSYEQYF.

This clone was seen once. The chain has TRBV7-3 and TRBJ2-1; 14 positions match TRBD2. This CDR3 contains 15 residues. The germline V gene encodes CDR1 SGHTA and CDR2 FQGTGA. Trimming took 4 bases from V and 6 from J; bases not matched to a gene: 2. CDR3 DNA: TGTGCCAGCAGCTCGGGACTAGCGGGAGTCAATGAGCAGTTCTTC. Amino acids: CASSSGLAGVNEQFF.

This clone is a singleton in its sample. The genes are TRBV2 and TRBJ2-1; 10 bases line up with TRBD2. With 3 bases clipped from V and 9 bases from J, the junction kept 8 bases outside the gene matches. This CDR3 is built from 15 residues. Germline assignment: CDR1 SNHLY and CDR2 FYNNEI. The CDR3 reads CASSEFLAGVGEQFF. In DNA, the CDR3 is TGTGCCAGCAGTGAGTTTCTAGCGGGAGTGGGTGAGCAGTTCTTC.

The chain joins TRBV10-3 to TRBJ2-3, with 11 bases aligning to TRBD2. CDR1 is ENHRY, CDR2 SYGVKD, per germline. CDR3 length equals 16 residues. V was clipped by 7 bases and J by 1 base; unmatched bases: 7. This CDR3 reads CAITRTSGLGTDTQYF. The CDR3, as DNA: TGTGCCATCACCAGGACTAGCGGGCTGGGCACAGATACGCAGTATTTT.

The chain is built from TRBV27 and TRBJ2-7; TRBD1 matches at 9 bases. V lost 5 bases and J lost 4; bases outside the gene matches: 12. Germline lookup yields CDR1 MNHEY and CDR2 SMNVEV (reference sequence). There are 16 residues in the CDR3. The CDR3 DNA sequence: TGTGCCAGCAGTCCGACGCTTGGACAGGGGAGGTACGAGCAGTACTTC. Its protein is CASSPTLGQGRYEQYF.

The chain uses TRBV11-3 and TRBJ2-1, with D unresolved. V shed 1 base and J shed 7 bases, with 11 bases lying between them. The CDR3 spans 14 residues. Germline CDR1 SGHNT, CDR2 YENEEA. CDR3 sequence (DNA): TGTGCCAGCAGCTTAGGGGCTGGGTCTAATGAGCAGTTCTTC. Translation gives CASSLGAGSNEQFF.

The rearrangement joins TRBV6-6 to TRBJ2-7; 13 bases agree with TRBD2. CDR3 length: 14 residues. The V and J ends lost 7 bases and 6 bases, in that order; junction bases with no gene match: 6. The V gene's germline CDR1 is MNHNY and CDR2 SVGAGI (reference sequence). In nucleotides, the CDR3 is TGTGCCAGCACCGACGGACTAGCGGGAGTCGAGCAGTACTTC. Amino acid sequence: CASTDGLAGVEQYF.

The V and J genes are TRBV6-1 and TRBJ2-1, with 14 positions matching TRBD2. The CDR3 covers 14 residues. Germline lookup yields CDR1 MNHNS and CDR2 SASEGT. Trimming cost V 6 bases and J 5 bases; bases outside gene matches: 0. The CDR3 bases are TGTGCCAGCAGGACTAGCGGGAGGGACAATGAGCAGTTCTTC. Translation gives CASRTSGRDNEQFF.